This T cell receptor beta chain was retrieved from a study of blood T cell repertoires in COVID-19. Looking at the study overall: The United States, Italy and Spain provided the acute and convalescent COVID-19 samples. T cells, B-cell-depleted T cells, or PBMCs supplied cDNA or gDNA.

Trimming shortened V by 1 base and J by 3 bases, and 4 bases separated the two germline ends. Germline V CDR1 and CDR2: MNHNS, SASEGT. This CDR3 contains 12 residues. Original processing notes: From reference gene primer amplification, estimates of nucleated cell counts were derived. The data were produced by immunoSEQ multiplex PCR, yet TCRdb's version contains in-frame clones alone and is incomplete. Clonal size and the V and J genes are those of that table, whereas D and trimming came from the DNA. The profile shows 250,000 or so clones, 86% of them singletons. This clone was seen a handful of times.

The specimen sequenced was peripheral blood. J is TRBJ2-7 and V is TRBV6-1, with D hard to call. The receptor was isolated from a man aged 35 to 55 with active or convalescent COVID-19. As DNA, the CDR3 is TGTGCCAGCAGTGAAGTCGGCTACGAGCAGTACTTC. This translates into CASSEVGYEQYF.